This passage covers 17 T cell receptor beta chains from one sample sequenced in a study of T cells in Graves' hyperthyroidism and ophthalmopathy. The source material, RNA transcripts, was used to amplify TCR beta CDR3 regions. First-round RT-PCR of the TCR CDR3 relied on the HTBI primer set. MiXCR, run by TCRdb on the multiplex PCR reads, gives a single entry per CDR3 protein. In the table there are about 560,000 distinct CDR3 sequences, roughly 50% of which are singletons. Sequencing used peripheral blood or thyroid tissue (not recorded which). These receptor sequences come from a young woman with Graves' hyperthyroidism.

CDR3 in DNA: TGCGCCAGCAGCCTTCTACAGGGGGCGGACGAGCAGTACTTC. Amino acid sequence: CASSLLQGADEQYF. The chain links TRBV5-1 to TRBJ2-7, with 9 bases lining up with TRBD1. Germline lookup yields CDR1 SGHRS and CDR2 YFSETQ. This CDR3 contains 14 residues. J was trimmed by 5 bases and V by 4 bases; bases with no gene match: 7.

A remark on this clonotype: No conserved phenylalanine or tryptophan ends this CDR3, so it is likely a read error. The limits of the CDR3 on the DNA are not certain, so only TCRdb's listed CDR3 is given. V and J are TRBV9 and TRBJ2-1. The germline V gene encodes CDR1 SGDLS and CDR2 YYNGEE. Both ends counted, the CDR3 spans 8 residues. CDR3 region: CASSADIR.

In its sample, this clonotype was seen a few times. The rearrangement uses TRBV2 and TRBJ2-2, with TRBD2 matching 7 bases. The germline V gene encodes CDR1 SNHLY and CDR2 FYNNEI. The CDR3 extends over 13 amino acids. Germline trimming cut 7 bases from V and 7 bases from J; bases unmatched to any gene: 6. The CDR3 nucleotides are TGTGCCAGCACCTTGGGGGAGGGCGGGGAGCTGTTTTTT. Residues: CASTLGEGGELFF. Complete variable domain (other parts from reference TRBV2 and TRBJ2-2): EPEVTQTPSHQVTQMGQEVILRCVPISNHLYFYWYRQILGQKVEFLVSFYNNEISEKSEIFDDQFSVERPDGSNFTLKIRSTKLEDSAMYFCASTLGEGGELFFGEGSRLTVL.

The chain combines TRBV5-4 with TRBJ2-7; tentatively, D is TRBD2 (5 bases). CDR3 length: 16 amino acids. CDR1 and CDR2 from the germline V gene are SGHNT and YYREEE (reference sequence). Trimming left V 4 bases short and J 0 bases short, with 17 bases between. The CDR3 loop is CASSPWPRGNSYEQYF. The CDR3 DNA follows: TGTGCCAGCAGCCCGTGGCCCAGAGGGAACTCCTACGAGCAGTACTTC.

The DNA for the CDR3 is TGCAGTGCTAGAGATGTAAACACCGGGGAGCTGTTTTTT. Translation gives CSARDVNTGELFF. This chain links TRBV20-1 with TRBJ2-2, with D hard to call. This CDR3 region has 13 residues. CDR1 DFQATT and CDR2 SNEGSKA come from the germline V gene (reference sequence). Trimming took off 0 bases at V and 2 bases at J, with 4 bases between the two ends.

This clonotype was counted between two and nine times. V gene TRBV7-3 combines with J gene TRBJ2-2; 7 bases match TRBD1. The CDR3 loop spans 12 amino acids. Per the germline V gene, CDR1 is SGHTA and CDR2 is FQGTGA. The junction had 2 bases not matched to a gene; V was cut back by 7 bases and J by 6 bases. CDR3 sequence (DNA): TGTGCCAGCAACCAGGGGGCCGGGGAGCTGTTTTTT. Amino acids: CASNQGAGELFF.

About this clonotype: It may be a read error: a sequence one base away is much more abundant. The chain couples TRBV12-3 or TRBV12-4 to TRBJ2-5; 9 bases are shared with TRBD2. Germline trimming cut 6 bases from V and 4 bases from J; bases unmatched to any gene: 6. This CDR3 contains 14 residues. Written as DNA, the CDR3 is TGTGCCAGCAGCTTTAGCGGGAGCCCAGAGACCCAGTACTTC. It yields the protein CASSFSGSPETQYF.

V gene TRBV15 combines with J gene TRBJ1-2, with D uncertain. Germline V CDR1 and CDR2: LNHNV, YYDKDF (reference sequence). The CDR3 is 14 residues long. The V end was cut by 3 bases, the J end by 6 bases, with 14 bases between. CDR3 bases: TGTGCCACCAGCAGTGTTGGGCCCCATGATGGCTACACCTTC. This codes for CATSSVGPHDGYTF.

The V call is TRBV29-1, the J call TRBJ2-3, with 8 positions matching TRBD2. V lost 6 bases to trimming and J lost 3 bases; unmatched junction nucleotides: 11. The CDR3 contains 15 residues. CDR1 SQVTM and CDR2 ANQGSEA come from the germline V gene. The CDR3 is CSVGGGSGMTDTQYF. The DNA for the CDR3 is TGCAGCGTCGGAGGGGGTAGCGGGATGACAGATACGCAGTATTTT.

This clonotype was seen more than once but under ten times. The chain employs TRBV7-6 and TRBJ1-4; D is undetermined. Germline CDR1 SGHVS, CDR2 FNYEAQ. Trimming pared 2 bases from V and 10 bases from J, leaving 11 bases between. This CDR3 spans 13 amino acids. The CDR3: CASSLIVSGKLFF. As DNA, the CDR3 is TGTGCCAGCAGCTTAATTGTAAGCGGAAAACTGTTTTTT.

This clonotype was recorded at least ten times. The chain links TRBV15 to TRBJ1-1, with D uncertain. This CDR3 comprises 13 residues. Per germline, CDR1 LNHNV and CDR2 YYDKDF (reference sequence). V was trimmed by 0 bases and J by 7 bases, leaving 9 bases between them. This CDR3 is CATSRDGRGEAFF. As DNA, the CDR3 is TGTGCCACCAGCAGAGACGGGCGGGGTGAAGCTTTCTTT.

The chain joins TRBV11-3 to TRBJ2-5; D may be TRBD2 (6 bases). Germline V CDR1 and CDR2: SGHNT, YENEEA. V was clipped by 5 bases and J by 5 bases, with 18 bases between them. The CDR3 extends over 15 amino acids. The CDR3 sequence: CASSVWTGVRETQYF. The CDR3 DNA reads as TGTGCCAGCAGCGTTTGGACGGGGGTGAGGGAGACCCAGTACTTC.

The chain joins TRBV29-1 to TRBJ1-2; 7 nucleotides match TRBD1. Per the germline V gene, CDR1 is SQVTM and CDR2 is ANQGSEA. The CDR3 consists of 13 residues. The V and J ends lost 7 bases and 4 bases, in that order; junction bases with no gene match: 9. The CDR3 DNA follows: TGCAGCGCCGTACAGGGGAGTTCCTATGGCTACACCTTC. It encodes CSAVQGSSYGYTF.

This chain links TRBV2 with TRBJ1-1; TRBD1 might be the D (6 bases). V shed 7 bases and J shed 0 bases, with 15 bases lying between them. This CDR3 contains 15 residues. CDR1 SNHLY and CDR2 FYNNEI come from the germline V gene. CDR3 amino acids: CASTLDSAMNTEAFF. CDR3 nucleotides: TGTGCCAGCACCCTGGACAGCGCCATGAACACTGAAGCTTTCTTT.

The chain uses TRBV6-4 and TRBJ2-6; perhaps TRBD1 as D (6 bases). V lost 4 bases to trimming and J lost 3 bases, with 10 bases between them. Germline CDR1 MRHNA, CDR2 SNTAGT. The CDR3 is 15 amino acids. The CDR3 region has the DNA TGTGCCAGCAGTGCTCAGGGGAGTGGGGCCAACGTCCTGACTTTC. Its protein is CASSAQGSGANVLTF.

The chain couples TRBV2 to TRBJ1-2; a weak D match, TRBD1 (6 bases). The germline V gene has CDR1 SNHLY and CDR2 FYNNEI. The CDR3 totals 16 residues. V gave up 4 bases and J gave up 2 bases, with 17 bases separating them. CDR3 sequence: CASSGTDSESNYGYTF. In DNA, the CDR3 is TGTGCCAGCAGTGGTACGGACAGCGAGTCAAACTATGGCTACACCTTC.

This clonotype was observed once. V and J are TRBV7-9 and TRBJ2-5, with 8 nucleotides matching TRBD1. Unmatched junction bases numbered 6, after V lost 2 bases and J lost 4 bases. The CDR3 extends over 15 amino acids. Germline V lookup: CDR1 SEHNR, CDR2 FQNEAQ (reference sequence). CDR3 in amino acids: CASSLTPGQAETQYF. Written as DNA, the CDR3 is TGTGCCAGCAGCTTAACCCCGGGACAGGCAGAGACCCAGTACTTC. Full variable domain (missing parts from reference TRBV7-9 and TRBJ2-5): DTGVSQNPRHKITKRGQNVTFRCDPISEHNRLYWYRQTLGQGPEFLTYFQNEAQLEKSRLLSDRFSAERPKGSFSTLEIQRTEQGDSAMYLCASSLTPGQAETQYFGPGTRLLVL.